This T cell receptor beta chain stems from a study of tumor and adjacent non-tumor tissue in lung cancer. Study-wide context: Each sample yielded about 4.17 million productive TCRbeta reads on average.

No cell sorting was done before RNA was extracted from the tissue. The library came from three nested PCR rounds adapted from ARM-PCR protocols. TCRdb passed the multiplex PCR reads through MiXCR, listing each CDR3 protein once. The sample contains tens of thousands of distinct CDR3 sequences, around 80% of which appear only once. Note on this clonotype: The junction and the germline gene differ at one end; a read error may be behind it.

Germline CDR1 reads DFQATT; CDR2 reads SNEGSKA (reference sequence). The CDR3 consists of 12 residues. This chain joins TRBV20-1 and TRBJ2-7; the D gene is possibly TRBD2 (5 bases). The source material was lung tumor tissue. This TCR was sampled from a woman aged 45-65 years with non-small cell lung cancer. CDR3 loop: CSATGERYEQYF. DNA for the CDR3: TGTAGTGCTACCGGAGAGCGGTACGAGCAGTACTTC.